Listed below are T cell receptor beta chains from one sample, sequenced in a study of blood T cell repertoires in COVID-19. Method: immunoSEQ multiplex PCR; TCRdb's copy keeps in-frame clones and lacks some. The top ten clones hold around 27% of a sample with roughly 53,000 clones, 85% to 90% of them seen once. Material: peripheral blood. These receptors all come from a human donor in a cohort sampled during active COVID-19. Each CDR3 is given with its conserved first and last residue. D genes are given only for firm matches. Size tells how often a clone was seen (once, few, many) or the class of an expanded clone, and some rows leave it out.

v_gene: TRBV5-4
d_gene: -
j_gene: TRBJ2-3
abundance: -
CDR3aa: CASSFGRGTDTQYF
CDR3nt: TGTGCCAGCAGCTTCGGGCGGGGCACAGATACGCAGTATTTT

v_gene: TRBV5-6
d_gene: -
j_gene: TRBJ1-2
abundance: -
CDR3aa: CASSLPTAEGYTF
CDR3nt: TGTGCCAGCAGCTTGCCGACAGCTGAAGGCTACACCTTC

v_gene: TRBV7-2
d_gene: -
j_gene: TRBJ1-2
abundance: -
CDR3aa: CASSLGVAGNYGYTF
CDR3nt: TGTGCCAGCAGCTTAGGGGTTGCAGGGAACTATGGCTACACCTTC

v_gene: TRBV28
d_gene: TRBD1
j_gene: TRBJ2-1
abundance: once
CDR3aa: CASSLTGGLYNEQFF
CDR3nt: TGTGCCAGCAGCCTCACAGGGGGCTTGTACAATGAGCAGTTCTTC

v_gene: TRBV24-1
d_gene: TRBD2
j_gene: TRBJ2-5
abundance: -
CDR3aa: CATSEILRGGVETQYF
CDR3nt: TGTGCCACCAGTGAAATATTGCGGGGAGGGGTTGAGACCCAGTACTTC

v_gene: TRBV5-1
d_gene: TRBD1
j_gene: TRBJ2-2
abundance: -
CDR3aa: CASSSPTGVNTGELFF
CDR3nt: TGCGCCAGCAGTTCACCGACAGGGGTGAACACCGGGGAGCTGTTTTTT

v_gene: TRBV6-1
d_gene: -
j_gene: TRBJ2-7
abundance: -
CDR3aa: CASSEAQLTEQYF
CDR3nt: TGTGCCAGCAGTGAAGCCCAACTAACCGAGCAGTACTTC

v_gene: TRBV2
d_gene: -
j_gene: TRBJ1-1
abundance: -
CDR3aa: CASSVGEGEAFF
CDR3nt: TGTGCCAGCAGTGTTGGGGAGGGTGAAGCTTTCTTT

v_gene: TRBV5-1
d_gene: -
j_gene: TRBJ1-3
abundance: -
CDR3aa: CASSPGGASSGNTIYF
CDR3nt: TGCGCCAGCAGCCCGGGGGGGGCGAGCTCTGGAAACACCATATATTTT

v_gene: TRBV5-1
d_gene: -
j_gene: TRBJ1-1
abundance: -
CDR3aa: CASSFNSQNTEAFF
CDR3nt: TGCGCCAGCAGCTTTAACAGTCAGAACACTGAAGCTTTCTTT

v_gene: TRBV7-9
d_gene: -
j_gene: TRBJ2-2
abundance: -
CDR3aa: CASSSRTDNTGELFF
CDR3nt: TGTGCCAGCAGCTCCCGGACAGATAACACCGGGGAGCTGTTTTTT